These T cell receptor beta chains were read from a single sample in a study of blood T cell repertoires in COVID-19. Clones were read by immunoSEQ multiplex PCR, and TCRdb kept only the in-frame ones, dropping some. The sample holds over 45,000 clones; over 75% are singletons and the top ten take around an eighth. The sample comprised peripheral blood. These receptor sequences come from a woman aged 60-75 years with active COVID-19. Each CDR3 is given with its conserved first and last residue. The order of the fields is CDR3 protein, J gene, V gene, D gene. A D gene is named only where the DNA matches it firmly.

CDR3 protein: CAITPGQGNTEAFF
J gene: TRBJ1-1
V gene: TRBV10-3
D gene: TRBD1

CDR3 protein: CAISASGGADRVTGELFF
J gene: TRBJ2-2
V gene: TRBV10-3
D gene: TRBD2

CDR3 protein: CASTRTAVNTEAFF
J gene: TRBJ1-1
V gene: TRBV19
D gene: NA

CDR3 protein: CASSIGGPENEQFF
J gene: TRBJ2-1
V gene: TRBV19
D gene: NA

CDR3 protein: CASSQEGTAGNYGYTF
J gene: TRBJ1-2
V gene: TRBV4-2
D gene: TRBD1

CDR3 protein: CASHEGGSNTGELFF
J gene: TRBJ2-2
V gene: TRBV10-1
D gene: NA

CDR3 protein: CASSLRTAAYNEQFF
J gene: TRBJ2-1
V gene: TRBV5-1
D gene: NA

CDR3 protein: CASSLEGREGEQFF
J gene: TRBJ2-1
V gene: TRBV11-3
D gene: NA

CDR3 protein: CASSELPWGGSRIQPQHF
J gene: TRBJ1-5
V gene: TRBV6-1
D gene: NA

CDR3 protein: CATIRGLGGELFF
J gene: TRBJ2-2
V gene: TRBV6-5
D gene: NA

CDR3 protein: CASAGFTEAFF
J gene: TRBJ1-1
V gene: TRBV6-5
D gene: NA